What follows are 5 T cell receptor beta chains derived from one specimen sequenced in a study of T cells in AML relapse after transplant. A modified RACE PCR on RNA, not multiplex PCR, amplified the TCR chains. TCRdb fed the PCR reads into MiXCR, producing one record per CDR3 protein. Of fewer than 4,500 distinct CDR3 sequences listed, around 10% are singletons. This material consisted of bone marrow, either the whole sample or a sorted T cell fraction (not recorded which), taken in complete remission. These receptor sequences come from a human donor who had a stem cell transplant for acute myeloid leukemia. T cells may partly derive from the graft donor.

By share, this clonotype counts as medium-sized. V is TRBV6-1 and J is TRBJ1-3, with TRBD1 as a possible D gene (6 bases). The CDR3 consists of 14 residues. V lost 6 bases, J lost 2 bases, and 11 bases lay in between. The germline V gene has CDR1 MNHNS and CDR2 SASEGT. This CDR3 reads CASSFRGPGNTIYF. In nucleotides, the CDR3 is TGTGCCAGCAGCTTCAGGGGCCCTGGAAACACCATATATTTT.

Relative to its sample, this clonotype is medium-sized. This rearrangement joins TRBV7-8 to TRBJ1-1; D remains ambiguous. Germline V gene lookup returns CDR1 SGHVS and CDR2 FQNEAQ. Trimming removed 0 bases at V and 4 bases at J, with 12 bases between. The CDR3 is 15 amino acids. The CDR3 DNA reads as TGTGCCAGCAGCTTAGCGGGAAGCGGGCTCACTGAAGCTTTCTTT. Translating it yields CASSLAGSGLTEAFF.

This clonotype was observed once. Germline is not matched at one junction end, which may reflect a read error. V is TRBV7-9 and J is TRBJ2-3; possibly TRBD1 or TRBD2 for D (6 bases each). Per germline, CDR1 SEHNR and CDR2 FQNEAQ (reference sequence). The CDR3 loop spans 15 amino acids. The DNA of the CDR3 is TGTGCCTGCAGCTCCTGGGGGGCTAGAACAGATACGCAGTATTTT. It translates to CACSSWGARTDTQYF.

This clonotype is judged medium-sized (0.01 to 0.1%). The genes are TRBV24-1 and TRBJ1-1; D is perhaps TRBD1 (5 bases). Deletions cut 5 bases from V and 6 bases from J, with 12 bases between. The germline V gene encodes CDR1 KGHDR and CDR2 SFDVKD. This CDR3 has 13 amino acids. CDR3: CATSVPGTAEAFF. CDR3 nucleotides: TGTGCCACCAGTGTTCCAGGGACGGCTGAAGCTTTCTTT.

The chain couples TRBV9 to TRBJ2-5; 10 bases match TRBD2. V was pared by 0 bases and J by 13 bases, with 9 bases of the junction left unmatched. CDR3 length equals 14 residues. In germline, CDR1 is SGDLS, CDR2 YYNGEE. The CDR3 DNA is TGTGCCAGCAGCGTAGCAAGCGGGGGGGCTTCGTTGTACTTC. Its translation is CASSVASGGASLYF.